The 4 T cell receptor beta chains presented below share a single source sample, sequenced in a study of shared clonotypes between healthy human individuals. Only in-frame clones appear in the TCRdb table, and some are missing; sequencing was by immunoSEQ multiplex PCR. The data show under 150,000 clones, around two thirds seen once. The specimen sequenced was memory CD8+ T cells sorted from blood. This sample's subset: CD45RO+ cells pooled with CCR7-negative TemRA cells. The receptors shown here come from a woman in her thirties in good health.

The chain carries TRBV25-1 and TRBJ2-1, with 11 bases fitting TRBD1. The CDR3 is 15 amino acids. V was clipped by 6 bases and J by 5 bases; unmatched bases: 6. The V gene's germline CDR1 is MGHDK and CDR2 SYGVNS. The CDR3 loop reads CASSDGQGANNEQFF. CDR3 DNA sequence: TGTGCCAGCAGCGACGGACAGGGGGCTAACAATGAGCAGTTCTTC. Together with reference TRBV25-1 and TRBJ2-1, the CDR3 gives the full variable domain: EADIYQTPRYLVIGTGKKITLECSQTMGHDKMYWYQQDPGMELHLIHYSYGVNSTEKGDLSSESTVSRIRTEHFPLTLESARPSHTSQYLCASSDGQGANNEQFFGPGTRLTVL.

This clone occurred many times. The chain recombines TRBV19 with TRBJ1-1; weak D call: TRBD1 (6 bases). CDR3 size: 12 residues. V lost 5 bases and J 6 bases, leaving 10 bases between the germline ends. Germline loops: CDR1 LNHDA, CDR2 SQIVND (reference sequence). The CDR3 sequence: CASSWGQAEAFF. The CDR3 DNA is TGTGCCAGTAGTTGGGGGCAGGCTGAAGCTTTCTTT.

This clone was seen once. The CDR3 DNA follows: TGTGCCAGCAGCTCTTACCAAGAGACCCAGTACTTC. This gives the protein CASSSYQETQYF. J is TRBJ2-5 and V is TRBV7-2; no definite D call. This CDR3 comprises 12 residues. Germline CDR1 is SGHTA and CDR2 is FQGNSA. V gave up 4 bases and J gave up 0 bases, with 3 bases separating them. Variable domain in full (rest from reference TRBV7-2 and TRBJ2-5): GAGVSQSPSNKVTEKGKDVELRCDPISGHTALYWYRQSLGQGLEFLIYFQGNSAPDKSGLPSDRFSAERTGGSVSTLTIQRTQQEDSAVYLCASSSYQETQYFGPGTRLLVL.

The J gene is TRBJ1-1, the V gene TRBV30; TRBD1 is a possible D gene (5 bases). V gave up 2 bases and J gave up 3 bases, with 13 bases separating them. CDR3 length: 14 amino acids. From germline, CDR1 is GTSNPN and CDR2 SVGIG (reference sequence). The DNA for the CDR3 is TGTGCCTGGAGTTCTGGTCAGGGAGACACTGAAGCTTTCTTT. It is translated as CAWSSGQGDTEAFF.